The 8 T cell receptor beta chains below all came from one sample that was sequenced in a study of CD8 T cells in ankylosing spondylitis. TCRdb reprocessed the 5' RACE reads with MiXCR, giving one entry per CDR3 protein. The sample has 250,000 to 400,000 distinct CDR3 sequences; roughly 10% are singletons. The sample consisted of blood, either unsorted or a sorted T cell fraction (not recorded which). All receptors come from a female donor with ankylosing spondylitis or in good health (not recorded which).

This clonotype has a count of ten or more. V and J are TRBV28 and TRBJ2-3; D is possibly TRBD2 (5 bases). Germline-derived CDR1 and CDR2 are MDHEN and SYDVKM. The CDR3 is made up of 15 amino acids. V lost 4 bases to trimming and J lost 2 bases, with 13 bases between them. CDR3 coding DNA: TGTGCCAGCAGTTCTCTGCCGAGGGACACAGATACGCAGTATTTT. Protein product: CASSSLPRDTDTQYF.

This chain uses TRBV5-8 with TRBJ2-1; no firm D call. This CDR3 spans 14 amino acids. In germline, CDR1 is SGHTS, CDR2 YDEGEE. The V and J ends lost 4 bases and 4 bases respectively, with 12 bases between them. CDR3 bases: TGTGCCAGCAGCCGCGGACCGTCTTACAATGAGCAGTTCTTC. Protein sequence: CASSRGPSYNEQFF.

This clonotype came up a few times. This sequence joins TRBV2 and TRBJ2-3, with 10 nucleotides matching TRBD2. The J segment lost 0 bases and the V segment lost 4 bases, leaving 10 bases of the junction unmatched. Germline lookup yields CDR1 SNHLY and CDR2 FYNNEI. The CDR3 is 18 amino acids. CDR3 residues: CASSAGTSAGSSTDTQYF. CDR3 coding DNA: TGTGCCAGCAGTGCCGGGACTAGCGCAGGTTCTAGCACAGATACGCAGTATTTT.

The chain recombines TRBV6-5 with TRBJ1-6; TRBD1 matches at 9 bases. The CDR3 runs to 14 residues. Trimming cost V 5 bases and J 13 bases; bases outside gene matches: 9. Germline CDR1 is MNHEY and CDR2 is SVGAGI. CDR3: CASSHTRDREPLHF. The CDR3 DNA is TGTGCCAGCAGTCACACCCGGGACAGGGAGCCCCTCCACTTT.

At least ten counts were recorded for this clonotype. The V call is TRBV27, the J call TRBJ1-1; no clear D. This CDR3 contains 16 residues. Deletions cut 0 bases from V and 0 bases from J, with 11 bases between. CDR1 is MNHEY and CDR2 is SMNVEV in the germline V gene (reference sequence). As DNA, the CDR3 is TGTGCCAGCAGTTTATCGAGGCCAGACATGAACACTGAAGCTTTCTTT. It is translated as CASSLSRPDMNTEAFF.

This clonotype has ten or more counts. The V gene is TRBV5-1, the J gene TRBJ2-2; D call uncertain. V was clipped by 0 bases and J by 5 bases, with 11 bases between them. CDR1 is SGHRS and CDR2 is YFSETQ in the germline V gene. This CDR3 is 15 amino acids long. The CDR3 DNA sequence: TGCGCCAGCAGCTTGGGGCATCCAAGGACCGGGGAGCTGTTTTTT. This sequence encodes CASSLGHPRTGELFF.

This clonotype showed up many times. This chain links TRBV5-1 with TRBJ1-1; D may be TRBD1 (6 bases). Trimming shortened V by 4 bases and J by 4 bases, and 14 bases separated the two germline ends. The CDR3 length is 14 residues. Germline V gene sequence: CDR1 SGHRS, CDR2 YFSETQ. CDR3 sequence: CASSETRGGTEAFF. The CDR3 coding sequence is TGCGCCAGCAGCGAAACGAGAGGGGGCACTGAAGCTTTCTTT.

The table lists this clonotype with many counts. V gene TRBV5-1 combines with J gene TRBJ2-3; D not certain. This CDR3 contains 15 residues. V lost 4 bases, J lost 2 bases, and 14 bases lay in between. Germline V gene lookup returns CDR1 SGHRS and CDR2 YFSETQ. As DNA, the CDR3 is TGCGCCAGCAGCCGAAATAGTGAAATCACAGATACGCAGTATTTT. The encoded protein is CASSRNSEITDTQYF.